Below are 22 T cell receptor beta chains sequenced from a single sample in a study of cytomegalovirus exposure and HLA in healthy donors. Vbeta (60) and Jbeta (13) primers were used in the PCR. Measured with immunoSEQ multiplex PCR; TCRdb has only the in-frame clones, and not every one. The data contain around 40,000 clones, 60% to 75% of them singletons. The source material was PBMCs. These TCRs come from a man aged 30-40 years in good health and CMV-seronegative.

The V call is TRBV5-4, the J call TRBJ1-2, with 7 bases aligning to TRBD1. There are 16 residues in the CDR3. The V and J ends lost 2 bases and 1 base, in that order; junction bases with no gene match: 8. The germline V gene encodes CDR1 SGHNT and CDR2 YYREEE (reference sequence). The CDR3 sequence: CASSFNRGTLNYGYTF. DNA of the CDR3: TGTGCCAGCAGCTTTAACAGGGGAACCCTTAACTATGGCTACACCTTC.

The rearrangement links TRBV4-1 to TRBJ2-5; 15 nucleotides agree with TRBD2. V was clipped by 5 bases and J by 2 bases; unmatched bases: 3. The CDR3 has 16 amino acids. The germline V gene encodes CDR1 MGHRA and CDR2 YSYEKL. This CDR3 reads CASSSGLAGGQETQYF. DNA for the CDR3: TGCGCCAGCAGCTCGGGACTAGCGGGGGGACAAGAGACCCAGTACTTC.

This chain joins TRBV5-1 and TRBJ2-3, with unresolved D. The V and J ends lost 3 bases and 2 bases respectively, with 10 bases between them. Germline CDR1 is SGHRS and CDR2 is YFSETQ. There are 14 residues in the CDR3. The CDR3 spells CASSSATITDTQYF. CDR3 DNA: TGCGCCAGCAGCTCGGCGACAATCACAGATACGCAGTATTTT.

CDR3 bases: TGTGCCAGCAGCCAAGATCGAGGCCTAGCGGGGGGCCGAGGAGAGACCCAGTACTTC. Protein sequence: CASSQDRGLAGGRGETQYF. The V gene is TRBV4-2, the J gene TRBJ2-5; 11 bases map to TRBD2. Germline CDR1 and CDR2: LGHNA and YNFKEQ. J was trimmed by 4 bases and V by 0 bases; bases with no gene match: 13. The CDR3 sequence is 19 residues long.

There are a few counts of this clone. This sequence joins TRBV5-1 and TRBJ1-4; D uncertain. The V end was cut by 6 bases, the J end by 5 bases, with 8 bases between. CDR3 size: 12 residues. CDR1 and CDR2 from the germline V gene are SGHRS and YFSETQ. The CDR3 is CASNGENEKLFF. CDR3 nucleotides: TGCGCCAGCAACGGGGAAAATGAAAAACTGTTTTTT.

This clone was recorded a few times. The genes are TRBV6-5 and TRBJ1-5, with D unclear. The ends were cut back, 5 bases at V and 7 bases at J, with 9 bases in the middle. CDR3 size: 12 residues. Per germline, CDR1 MNHEY and CDR2 SVGAGI. The CDR3 loop is CASSHREQPQHF. The CDR3 coding sequence is TGTGCCAGCAGTCACCGGGAACAGCCCCAGCATTTT.

This chain links TRBV6-1 with TRBJ2-3; D may be TRBD1 (6 bases). Germline-derived CDR1 and CDR2 are MNHNS and SASEGT. V lost 4 bases and J 2 bases, leaving 10 bases between the germline ends. This CDR3 has 14 amino acids. CDR3 sequence reads: CASSVRQATDTQYF. In nucleotides, the CDR3 is TGTGCCAGCAGTGTGAGACAGGCCACAGATACGCAGTATTTT.

The CDR3 protein is CAISGPVGLYNEQFF. CDR3 DNA sequence: TGTGCCATCAGCGGTCCGGTGGGGCTCTACAATGAGCAGTTCTTC. This chain joins TRBV10-3 and TRBJ2-1; D might be TRBD1 (5 bases). This CDR3 spans 15 amino acids. V dropped 6 bases and J dropped 3 bases, with 15 bases sitting between them. Germline-derived CDR1 and CDR2 are ENHRY and SYGVKD.

This clone was detected a few times. The chain has TRBV7-9 and TRBJ2-1; the D is unclear. This CDR3 region has 14 residues. Germline CDR1 and CDR2: SEHNR and FQNEAQ (reference sequence). V was shortened by 5 bases and J by 0 bases, with 8 bases between the two germline ends. This CDR3 is CASSAGFSYNEQFF. Written as DNA, the CDR3 is TGTGCCAGCAGCGCCGGTTTCTCCTACAATGAGCAGTTCTTC.

This clone occurred a few times. V and J are TRBV2 and TRBJ1-1, with D unclear. The CDR3 length is 13 residues. In germline, CDR1 is SNHLY, CDR2 FYNNEI. The V gene lost 3 bases and the J gene lost 1 base, with 6 bases spanning the gap. The CDR3: CASSDFRNTEAFF. CDR3 DNA: TGTGCCAGCAGTGATTTCCGGAACACTGAAGCTTTCTTT.

The chain is built from TRBV9 and TRBJ2-2; D might be TRBD1 (5 bases). With 1 base removed from V and 5 bases from J, the gap between germline ends came to 9 bases. Germline loops: CDR1 SGDLS, CDR2 YYNGEE. The length of the CDR3 is 14 residues. CDR3 sequence: CASSVRTSTGELFF. The CDR3 nucleotides are TGTGCCAGCAGCGTACGGACAAGTACCGGGGAGCTGTTTTTT.

The chain joins TRBV2 to TRBJ1-3; D gene uncertain. CDR3 length: 12 amino acids. The V end was cut by 4 bases, the J end by 4 bases, with 5 bases between. The germline V gene has CDR1 SNHLY and CDR2 FYNNEI. CDR3 protein: CASSGTGNTIYF. For the CDR3, the DNA is TGTGCCAGCAGTGGAACAGGAAACACCATATATTTT.

The count of this clone is one. This chain uses TRBV28 with TRBJ1-1; tentatively, D is TRBD1 (6 bases). This CDR3 is 12 amino acids long. V lost 6 bases and J lost 11, with 16 bases in between. Germline CDR1 reads MDHEN; CDR2 reads SYDVKM. CDR3 DNA sequence: TGTGCCAGCAGCCTTGAAACAGGGCCCGCTTTCTTT. This gives the protein CASSLETGPAFF. The full variable domain, completed using reference TRBV28 and TRBJ1-1, is DVKVTQSSRYLVKRTGEKVFLECVQDMDHENMFWYRQDPGLGLRLIYFSYDVKMKEKGDIPEGYSVSREKKERFSLILESASTNQTSMYLCASSLETGPAFFGQGTRLTVV.

The rearrangement joins TRBV10-3 to TRBJ2-3; D remains ambiguous. This CDR3 comprises 13 residues. Between the trimmed V and J ends, which lost 4 bases and 0 bases, there was a span of 5 bases. Germline CDR1 ENHRY, CDR2 SYGVKD. For the CDR3, the DNA is TGTGCCATCAGTGTGGCTAGCACAGATACGCAGTATTTT. Translation: CAISVASTDTQYF.

The chain couples TRBV10-3 to TRBJ2-1; 9 nucleotides match TRBD2. CDR3 length: 16 amino acids. J was trimmed by 5 bases and V by 2 bases; bases with no gene match: 7. The germline V gene has CDR1 ENHRY and CDR2 SYGVKD. CDR3 coding DNA: TGTGCCATCAGTGAGCTCGGACTAGCGAGAAACAATGAGCAGTTCTTC. Amino acids: CAISELGLARNNEQFF.

This chain joins TRBV29-1 and TRBJ2-7, with TRBD2 identical over 10 bases. The germline V gene has CDR1 SQVTM and CDR2 ANQGSEA. CDR3 length: 12 residues. V shed 5 bases and J 6 bases; nucleotides not matched to a gene: 4. The CDR3 protein is CSVSLAGVEQYF. For the CDR3, the DNA is TGCAGCGTTAGTCTAGCGGGAGTCGAGCAGTACTTC.

This clone has a handful of counts. The chain uses TRBV5-1 and TRBJ2-1; a weak D match, TRBD1 (5 bases). The CDR3 is 14 amino acids. V lost 0 bases, J lost 4 bases, and 8 bases lay in between. CDR1 and CDR2 from the germline V gene are SGHRS and YFSETQ. The DNA for the CDR3 is TGCGCCAGCAGCTTGGGACAGCCTTACAATGAGCAGTTCTTC. It yields the protein CASSLGQPYNEQFF.

The chain links TRBV5-4 to TRBJ2-3; D may be TRBD1 (6 bases). With 4 bases removed from V and 6 bases from J, the gap between germline ends came to 12 bases. From germline, CDR1 is SGHNT and CDR2 YYREEE (reference sequence). The CDR3 sequence is 13 residues long. CDR3 region: CASSHNRDDTQYF. In nucleotides, the CDR3 is TGTGCCAGCAGCCACAACAGGGATGATACGCAGTATTTT. The full variable domain, its missing parts supplied by reference TRBV5-4 and TRBJ2-3, is ETGVTQSPTHLIKTRGQQVTLRCSSQSGHNTVSWYQQALGQGPQFIFQYYREEENGRGNFPPRFSGLQFPNYSSELNVNALELDDSALYLCASSHNRDDTQYFGPGTRLTVL.

The chain recombines TRBV19 with TRBJ2-5, with TRBD1 matching 9 bases. CDR1 is LNHDA and CDR2 is SQIVND in the germline V gene (reference sequence). The CDR3 is 14 amino acids. The V segment lost 5 bases and the J segment 5 bases; nucleotides outside the gene matches: 6. The DNA for the CDR3 is TGTGCCAGTAGTGTACAGGGGGCGAGGGAGACCCAGTACTTC. Protein product: CASSVQGARETQYF.

Of note for this clone: Other DNA sequences in the same sample also yield this CDR3. The chain uses TRBV5-1 and TRBJ1-1, with D possibly TRBD1 on 5 matching bases. Per the germline V gene, CDR1 is SGHRS and CDR2 is YFSETQ. Trimming shortened V by 4 bases and J by 1 base, and 8 bases separated the two germline ends. The CDR3 sequence is 13 residues long. The CDR3 DNA reads TGCGCCAGCAGCACCCAGGGGAACACTGAAGCTTTCTTT. Protein product: CASSTQGNTEAFF.

The CDR3 DNA reads as TGCGCCAGCAGCTTGCTTGGGACTGGGGAGACCCAGTACTTC. It translates to CASSLLGTGETQYF. The V and J genes are TRBV5-1 and TRBJ2-5; D is perhaps TRBD2 (6 bases). V gave up 1 base and J gave up 5 bases, with 12 bases separating them. The germline CDR1 and CDR2 sequences are SGHRS and YFSETQ. The CDR3 covers 14 residues.

The chain is built from TRBV4-1 and TRBJ2-7; 12 nucleotides align to TRBD1. CDR1 MGHRA and CDR2 YSYEKL come from the germline V gene. V was pared by 2 bases and J by 5 bases, with 4 bases of the junction left unmatched. This CDR3 has 15 amino acids. CDR3 DNA: TGCGCCAGCAGCCAATCCGGGACAGGGGGCCACGAGCAGTACTTC. It specifies CASSQSGTGGHEQYF.